The 17 T cell receptor beta chains given below trace back to one sample, sequenced in a study of vaccination effects on CD4 cells after COVID-19. Their cognate antigens are unknown. The assay was immunoSEQ multiplex PCR, and TCRdb's table has in-frame clones only and misses some. The repertoire has over 20,000 clones, around 72% of them found once; the top ten carry about 10%. Within the ViraFEST assay, antigen-specific CD4+ T cells underwent expansion with viral peptide pools prior to sequencing. Once cultured for roughly nine days, the cells underwent separation to obtain CD4+ T cells. Sample: CD4+ T cells from PBMCs cultured with HCoV-229E spike peptides, taken before COVID-19 vaccination. The source is a human donor who received a COVID-19 vaccine.

This chain joins TRBV6-5 and TRBJ1-2; unclear D gene. The germline CDR1 and CDR2 sequences are MNHEY and SVGAGI. The CDR3 length is 14 residues. V gave up 0 bases and J gave up 6 bases, with 11 bases separating them. CDR3 residues: CASSYSGGVNGYTF. For the CDR3, the DNA is TGTGCCAGCAGTTACTCGGGAGGAGTAAATGGCTACACCTTC.

V is TRBV6-1 and J is TRBJ1-3; D unresolved. Trimming shortened V by 1 base and J by 8 bases, and 3 bases separated the two germline ends. The CDR3 is made up of 11 amino acids. Germline CDR1 reads MNHNS; CDR2 reads SASEGT. The CDR3: CASSEGYTIYF. For the CDR3, the DNA is TGTGCCAGCAGTGAAGGGTACACCATATATTTT.

V usage is TRBV4-1 and J usage is TRBJ2-7; D perhaps matches TRBD2 (7 bases). V lost 0 bases and J lost 2, with 14 bases in between. The CDR3 loop spans 16 amino acids. Germline-derived CDR1 and CDR2 are MGHRA and YSYEKL. The DNA for the CDR3 is TGCGCCAGCAGCCAAGAAGAGGGAGGGGGGGCCTACGAGCAGTACTTC. Translated, it gives CASSQEEGGGAYEQYF.

This clone has only one observation. The chain joins TRBV7-2 to TRBJ2-7; 8 nucleotides match TRBD1. Trimming cost V 2 bases and J 3 bases; bases outside gene matches: 12. This CDR3 is built from 17 residues. The V gene's germline CDR1 is SGHTA and CDR2 FQGNSA. CDR3 nucleotides: TGTGCCAGCAGCTTAAGGGACAGGCCCCATACTTACTACGAGCAGTACTTC. As protein: CASSLRDRPHTYYEQYF.

The CDR3 protein is CASSYQGGGGFPGELFF. Here the CDR3 DNA reads TGTGCCAGCAGTTACCAGGGGGGGGGCGGGTTTCCCGGGGAGCTGTTTTTT. The gene calls are TRBV27 and TRBJ2-2; the D gene could be TRBD1 or TRBD2 (7 bases each). The ends were cut back, 4 bases at V and 6 bases at J, with 21 bases in the middle. Germline V gene lookup returns CDR1 MNHEY and CDR2 SMNVEV (reference sequence). This CDR3 is built from 17 residues.

This clone was found a few times. This sequence joins TRBV2 and TRBJ1-2, with D unresolved. The length of the CDR3 is 12 residues. Trimming removed 4 bases from V and 2 bases from J, with 5 bases in between. Germline V gene sequence: CDR1 SNHLY, CDR2 FYNNEI. As DNA, the CDR3 is TGTGCCAGCAGTGGACAAAACTATGGCTACACCTTC. It translates to CASSGQNYGYTF.

The rearrangement uses TRBV5-6 and TRBJ1-5; D not resolved. This CDR3 has 14 amino acids. From germline, CDR1 is SGHDT and CDR2 YYEEEE. Trimming removed 4 bases from V and 0 bases from J, with 8 bases in between. The CDR3 nucleotides read TGTGCCAGCAGCCTCGGGTTTAGCAATCAGCCCCAGCATTTT. Translation gives CASSLGFSNQPQHF.

V gene TRBV2 combines with J gene TRBJ2-7; TRBD2 agrees at 8 bases. Per germline, CDR1 SNHLY and CDR2 FYNNEI. The V and J ends lost 7 bases and 6 bases, in that order; junction bases with no gene match: 5. This CDR3 is 12 amino acids long. The CDR3 here is CASTGGLSEQYF. The CDR3 DNA reads TGTGCCAGCACGGGGGGGCTCTCCGAGCAGTACTTC.

This clone came up once. The chain carries TRBV2 and TRBJ1-2; D not resolved. Looked up from germline, CDR1 is SNHLY and CDR2 is FYNNEI. CDR3 length: 13 amino acids. The V end was cut by 6 bases, the J end by 2 bases, with 10 bases between. The CDR3 protein is CASRAGRNYGYTF. In nucleotides, the CDR3 is TGTGCCAGCAGGGCAGGACGGAACTATGGCTACACCTTC.

In DNA form, the CDR3 reads TGCGCCAGCAGCTTGCTCCCGGACTACAATGAGCAGTTCTTC. Translated, it gives CASSLLPDYNEQFF. V is TRBV5-1 and J is TRBJ2-1; D is ambiguous. The CDR3 sequence is 14 residues long. V was clipped by 1 base and J by 3 bases, with 8 bases between them. From germline, CDR1 is SGHRS and CDR2 YFSETQ.

This chain uses TRBV6-5 with TRBJ2-2; D not certain. Germline V gene lookup returns CDR1 MNHEY and CDR2 SVGAGI. The CDR3 runs 12 residues. Deletions cut 6 bases from V and 6 bases from J, with 8 bases between. The CDR3 here is CASSHIPGELFF. CDR3 bases: TGTGCCAGCAGCCATATTCCCGGGGAGCTGTTTTTT.

The chain recombines TRBV29-1 with TRBJ2-2, with D perhaps assigned TRBD1 or TRBD2 (6 bases each). The CDR3 consists of 13 residues. Per germline, CDR1 SQVTM and CDR2 ANQGSEA. V lost 6 bases, J lost 4 bases, and 12 bases lay in between. The CDR3 region is CSVSEGGTGELFF. CDR3 sequence (DNA): TGCAGCGTCTCCGAGGGGGGCACCGGGGAGCTGTTTTTT.

This clone was observed a handful of times. The CDR3 DNA reads as TGTGCCAGTAGCCCGGGACAGGGTAACTATGGCTACACCTTC. Translated, it gives CASSPGQGNYGYTF. This chain links TRBV19 with TRBJ1-2, with 9 positions matching TRBD1. The length of the CDR3 is 14 residues. V shed 6 bases and J 1 base; nucleotides not matched to a gene: 3. The V gene's germline CDR1 is LNHDA and CDR2 SQIVND (reference sequence). Using reference TRBV19 and TRBJ1-2 for the parts outside the CDR3, the full variable domain is DGGITQSPKYLFRKEGQNVTLSCEQNLNHDAMYWYRQDPGQGLRLIYYSQIVNDFQKGDIAEGYSVSREKKESFPLTVTSAQKNPTAFYLCASSPGQGNYGYTFGSGTRLTVV.

The chain couples TRBV18 to TRBJ2-1; TRBD2 matches at 10 bases. J lost 5 bases, V lost 0 bases, and 4 bases had no gene match. Germline V gives CDR1 KGHSH, CDR2 LQKENI. This CDR3 is built from 16 residues. The CDR3 reads CASSPPSGGAHNEQFF. The CDR3 DNA sequence: TGTGCCAGCTCACCACCAAGCGGGGGGGCCCACAATGAGCAGTTCTTC.

CDR3 in amino acids: CASRRGQGVYGYTF. The CDR3 region has the DNA TGTGCCAGCAGGAGGGGACAGGGGGTCTATGGCTACACCTTC. The V call is TRBV6-5, the J call TRBJ1-2; 11 bases fit TRBD1. The CDR3 consists of 14 residues. The ends lost 6 bases at V and 4 bases at J; junction bases unmatched: 4. Germline values: CDR1 MNHEY, CDR2 SVGAGI.

The V and J genes are TRBV4-1 and TRBJ2-1, with D perhaps TRBD1 (6 bases). CDR1 is MGHRA and CDR2 is YSYEKL in the germline V gene. The CDR3 is 15 residues long. V was pared by 3 bases and J by 9 bases, with 18 bases between. The CDR3, as DNA: TGCGCCAGCAGCCAGGACAGCGACGCGGTGAGTGAGCAGTTCTTC. This gives the protein CASSQDSDAVSEQFF.

Turning to this clone: Other nucleotide sequences from this sample produce the same CDR3. The V call is TRBV9, the J call TRBJ2-5; 12 bases are shared with TRBD2. The CDR3 has 17 residues. After removal of 0 bases from V and 2 bases from J, the junction contained 5 bases not matched to a gene. Per the germline V gene, CDR1 is SGDLS and CDR2 is YYNGEE. The CDR3 loop reads CASSVGLAGGGQETQYF. The CDR3, as DNA: TGTGCCAGCAGCGTAGGCCTAGCGGGGGGGGGACAAGAGACCCAGTACTTC.